The 10 T cell receptor beta chains below all came from one sample that was sequenced in a study of regulatory T cells in long-lasting Graves disease. The sample's time point: persistent/refractory GD, antithyroid drugs over 5 years with positive TRAb. The TCR library was prepared using RNA isolated from PBMCs. Researchers made TCR beta libraries by using iRepertoire HTBI primers and running Arm-PCR on CDR3 regions. MiXCR, applied by TCRdb to the multiplex PCR reads, yields one record per CDR3 protein. The sample has 400,000 to 500,000 distinct CDR3 sequences, about 22% seen once; the top ten hold roughly 7.1%. The sample in question was peripheral blood mononuclear cells (PBMCs), obtained when the disease was refractory, from a patient treated with antithyroid drugs. These TCRs come from a female donor with Graves disease.

This clonotype was detected a few times. The chain combines TRBV27 with TRBJ2-7, with 15 bases that match TRBD2. The CDR3 covers 16 residues. CDR1 and CDR2 from the germline V gene are MNHEY and SMNVEV (reference sequence). V dropped 3 bases and J dropped 4; count of bases not matched to a gene: 4. The CDR3 DNA follows: TGTGCCAGCAGTTTCGTCGGACTAGCGGGAGGGTACGAGCAGTACTTC. Protein product: CASSFVGLAGGYEQYF.

This clonotype was observed at least ten times. In nucleotides, the CDR3 is TGCAGCGTTGACCTCGGTAGGGGGGTTGGAGAGACCCAGTACTTC. Its translation: CSVDLGRGVGETQYF. The chain uses TRBV29-1 and TRBJ2-5; either TRBD1 or TRBD2 may supply D (6 bases each). Germline V CDR1 and CDR2: SQVTM, ANQGSEA. V was cut by 3 bases and J by 4 bases, with 18 bases left in between. The CDR3 consists of 15 residues.

This rearrangement joins TRBV12-3 or TRBV12-4 to TRBJ1-2; a weak D match, TRBD1 (6 bases). The CDR3 is 16 amino acids. V was trimmed by 5 bases and J by 2 bases, leaving 18 bases between them. CDR3 in DNA: TGTGCCAGCAGTCCCCTCGTCTGGGGGCTGAACTATGGCTACACCTTC. Translated: CASSPLVWGLNYGYTF.

With respect to this clonotype: An end of the junction differs from the germline gene, which may be a read error. The CDR3 region is CTSSEIGRDYEQYF. For the CDR3, the DNA is TGTACCAGCAGTGAAATCGGCAGGGATTACGAGCAGTACTTC. The gene calls are TRBV6-4 and TRBJ2-7; tentatively, D is TRBD1 (5 bases). The CDR3 extends over 14 amino acids. Germline lookup yields CDR1 MRHNA and CDR2 SNTAGT.

Only a few counts were recorded for this clonotype. This chain joins TRBV9 and TRBJ1-4; D might be TRBD1 (6 bases). The CDR3 runs to 14 residues. From germline, CDR1 is SGDLS and CDR2 YYNGEE. V gave up 4 bases and J gave up 5 bases, with 12 bases separating them. The CDR3 DNA reads TGTGCCAGCAGCCTGGACAGACGAAATGAAAAACTGTTTTTT. It codes for CASSLDRRNEKLFF. Full variable domain (outside the CDR3, taken from reference TRBV9 and TRBJ1-4): DSGVTQTPKHLITATGQRVTLRCSPRSGDLSVYWYQQSLDQGLQFLIQYYNGEERAKGNILERFSAQQFPDLHSELNLSSLELGDSALYFCASSLDRRNEKLFFGSGTQLSVL.

In its sample, this clonotype was seen many times. The chain couples TRBV7-2 to TRBJ2-5; possibly TRBD1 or TRBD2 for D (6 bases each). V dropped 2 bases and J dropped 4 bases, with 17 bases sitting between them. Looked up from germline, CDR1 is SGHTA and CDR2 is FQGNSA. CDR3 size: 16 residues. The CDR3: CASSLSLWRGVETQYF. CDR3 bases: TGTGCCAGCAGCTTAAGTCTTTGGAGGGGGGTAGAGACCCAGTACTTC.

The V call is TRBV4-1, the J call TRBJ2-5, with D perhaps TRBD1 or TRBD2 (5 bases each). V lost 4 bases, J lost 7 bases, and 16 bases lay in between. CDR1 and CDR2 (germline): MGHRA, YSYEKL. CDR3 length: 14 residues. CDR3 nucleotides: TGCGCCAGCAGCCTCGAGTGGGCTGGGGGGACCCAGTACTTC. This codes for CASSLEWAGGTQYF.

This clonotype was detected ten times or more. This chain links TRBV7-2 with TRBJ2-7, with 11 bases identical to TRBD1. V lost 3 bases, J lost 7 bases, and 8 bases stayed unmatched. The CDR3 runs 15 residues. Germline CDR1 and CDR2: SGHTA and FQGNSA. The CDR3 is CASSFDGQGAQEQYF. CDR3 coding DNA: TGTGCCAGCAGCTTTGACGGACAGGGGGCGCAGGAGCAGTACTTC. Full variable domain (outside the CDR3, taken from reference TRBV7-2 and TRBJ2-7): GAGVSQSPSNKVTEKGKDVELRCDPISGHTALYWYRQSLGQGLEFLIYFQGNSAPDKSGLPSDRFSAERTGGSVSTLTIQRTQQEDSAVYLCASSFDGQGAQEQYFGPGTRLTVT.

The chain joins TRBV28 to TRBJ1-3; D is unresolved. Germline V lookup: CDR1 MDHEN, CDR2 SYDVKM. The CDR3 has 17 amino acids. V was cut by 2 bases and J by 0 bases, with 14 bases left in between. CDR3 in DNA: TGTGCCAGCAGTTTACATCCGGCGGGTGGCTCTGGAAACACCATATATTTT. It specifies CASSLHPAGGSGNTIYF.

This clonotype was observed many times. This chain links TRBV7-2 with TRBJ2-5; maybe TRBD2 (6 bases). Trimming pared 2 bases from V and 5 bases from J, leaving 12 bases between. The CDR3 sequence is 14 residues long. CDR1 is SGHTA and CDR2 is FQGNSA in the germline V gene. The CDR3, as DNA: TGTGCCAGCAGCTTAAGTCGCGGGGTGGAGACCCAGTACTTC. It yields the protein CASSLSRGVETQYF.